A selection of T cell receptor beta chains follows, all from one sample in a study of T-cell reconstitution after alpha-beta-depleted transplantation in children. TCRdb reprocessed the PCR reads with MiXCR, giving one entry per CDR3 protein. There are some 300,000 distinct CDR3 sequences in the sample; roughly a tenth occur only once, and approximately 7% lies in the top ten. The material was PBMCs, obtained before TCRalphabeta/CD19-depleted stem cell transplant. The receptor source for this set is a boy under three years old with acute myeloid leukemia, due to receive a stem cell transplant. Each CDR3 is given with its conserved first and last residue. D genes are given only for firm matches. Only some rows state a clone size, as once, few, many or a class for expanded clones.

TRBJ1-1 few - TRBV12-3/TRBV12-4 TGTGCCAGCAGTTTAGATCAGAACAGGGTGACTGAAGCTTTCTTT CASSLDQNRVTEAFF
TRBJ2-7 many TRBD1 TRBV5-1 TGCGCCAGCAGCTTGGCCGAGGGGGCTAGCTACGAGCAGTACTTC CASSLAEGASYEQYF
TRBJ2-1 many - TRBV7-9 TGTGCCAGCAGCTTACACGATTACAATGAGCAGTTCTTC CASSLHDYNEQFF
TRBJ2-7 many - TRBV28 TGTGCCAGCAGTATCCTAGCGGACAGCTCCTACGAGCAGTACTTC CASSILADSSYEQYF
TRBJ2-2 - TRBD2 TRBV9 TGTGCCAGCAGCGTAGGCGGGAGCGCGAACACCGGGGAGCTGATTTTT CASSVGGSANTGELIF
TRBJ2-7 many - TRBV10-3 TGTGCCATCAGTGATTTGGACGGCCGGTGGTACTTC CAISDLDGRWYF
TRBJ2-1 - TRBD2 TRBV10-3 TGTGCCATCAGTGATCTCCTAGCGGGAGCCCACAATGAGCAGTTCTTC CAISDLLAGAHNEQFF
TRBJ2-1 few - TRBV20-1 TGCAGTGCTAGCAACTACAATGAGCAGTTCTTC CSASNYNEQFF
TRBJ2-5 - - TRBV15 TGTGCCACCAGCAGGAGACAGCAAGAGACCCAGTACTTC CATSRRQQETQYF
TRBJ2-1 - - TRBV12-3/TRBV12-4 TGTGCCAGCAGAAAGGGTTTTGAGCAGTTCTTC CASRKGFEQFF
TRBJ2-1 many TRBD2 TRBV12-3/TRBV12-4 TGTGCCAGCAGTTTAGCCCGGCGAGCGGGAGAGTCCTACAATGAGCAGTTCTTC CASSLARRAGESYNEQFF
TRBJ2-1 - - TRBV20-1 TGCAGTGCGCCGGGTGAATCCCCCTACAATGAGCAGTTCTTC CSAPGESPYNEQFF
TRBJ2-3 - - TRBV4-2 TGTGCCAGCAGCCGTGGATACGAGAGCACAGATACGCAGTATTTT CASSRGYESTDTQYF
TRBJ1-1 many - TRBV4-2 TGTGCCAGCAGCCAAGGCCCCGACAGGCTCCCAGAGGGTGGTGAAGCTTTCTTT CASSQGPDRLPEGGEAFF
TRBJ2-5 many - TRBV6-1 TGTGCCAGCAGTGAGTCAGGGTGGGGAGAGACCCAGTACTTC CASSESGWGETQYF
TRBJ2-1 - TRBD2 TRBV7-6 TGTGCCAGCAGCTTAGGGCAGGGAGGGTCTTCCTACAATGAGCAGTTCTTC CASSLGQGGSSYNEQFF
TRBJ2-1 many TRBD2 TRBV24-1 TGTGCCACCAGTGATCAGGCGGGGGGGACCTACAATGAGCAGTTCTTC CATSDQAGGTYNEQFF
TRBJ2-5 many - TRBV5-5 TGTGCCAGCAGCTTGAGAGGGGGGGGACAAGAGACCCAGTACTTC CASSLRGGGQETQYF
TRBJ2-3 many - TRBV5-1 TGCGCCAGCAGGAGGAGGGATCGCACAGATACGCAGTATTTT CASRRRDRTDTQYF
TRBJ2-7 many TRBD1 TRBV6-1 TGTGCCAGCAGTAAACTGACAGGGGCTTACGAGCAGTACTTC CASSKLTGAYEQYF
TRBJ1-5 many - TRBV25-1 TGTGCCAGCAGTGAATTGGGCAATAGCGATCAGCCCCAGCATTTT CASSELGNSDQPQHF
TRBJ2-1 many TRBD2 TRBV7-2 TGTGCCAGCAGCTTAGGGAGGGGACTAGCTCAAGAGCAGTTCTTC CASSLGRGLAQEQFF
TRBJ2-2 many - TRBV5-5 TGTGCCAGCAGCTTGGGAGGTCGGACGACCGGGGAGCTGTTTTTT CASSLGGRTTGELFF
TRBJ1-3 many - TRBV7-9 TGTGCCAGCAGCTTACTCGGCAGGGCTACTGGAAACACCATATATTTT CASSLLGRATGNTIYF
TRBJ2-4 many - TRBV6-2/TRBV6-3 TGTGCCAGCAGTCCGACAGTACTAGCCAAAAACATTCAGTACTTC CASSPTVLAKNIQYF
TRBJ2-1 many - TRBV27 TGTGCCAGCAGTTTACTCGCGCAGGGTGAAAATGAGCAGTTCTTC CASSLLAQGENEQFF
TRBJ1-2 many - TRBV21-1 TGTGCCAGCAGCAAGGGACAGGATGGCTACACCTTC CASSKGQDGYTF
TRBJ2-3 - - TRBV10-3 TGTGCCATCAAGACCATGGAGCGGTATACTAGCACAGATACGCAGTATTTT CAIKTMERYTSTDTQYF
TRBJ2-1 - - TRBV9 TGTGCCAGCAGCGTAGGAGGAGGGGGCTTGCGCAATGAGCAGTTCTTC CASSVGGGGLRNEQFF
TRBJ1-4 many - TRBV5-1 TGCGCCAGCAGCTTTTTAGTTAATGAAAAACTGTTTTTT CASSFLVNEKLFF
TRBJ2-1 many - TRBV7-7 TGTGCCAGCAGCTTAAGGCTAGCGTCCTACAATGAGCAGTTCTTC CASSLRLASYNEQFF
TRBJ1-2 many - TRBV6-5 TGTGCCAGCAGGGCAGATCTGGACTATGGCTACACCTTC CASRADLDYGYTF
TRBJ2-5 many - TRBV10-3 TGTGCCATCAGTGGGGGTACACAGGAGACCCAGTACTTC CAISGGTQETQYF
TRBJ2-3 many - TRBV10-3 TGTGCCATCAGTGAACTTTCCGATACGCAGTATTTT CAISELSDTQYF
TRBJ1-1 few - TRBV2 TGTGCCAGCAGTGGTGACAGTACTGAAGCTTTCTTT CASSGDSTEAFF
TRBJ2-3 few - TRBV20-1 TGCAGTGCTAGAGCGGTTAGCACAGATACGCAGTATTTT CSARAVSTDTQYF
TRBJ2-1 - - TRBV18 TGTGCCAGCTCACCTCCCGGGGAGGACAATGAGCAGTTCTTC CASSPPGEDNEQFF
TRBJ2-5 many - TRBV11-2 TGTGCCAGCAGCTTAGGGAGGGTACAAGAGACCCAGTACTTC CASSLGRVQETQYF
TRBJ1-2 few - TRBV20-1 TGCTGTGCTAGAGCCCCTCGGGGTAACTTTGCTAACTATGGCTACACCTTC CCARAPRGNFANYGYTF
TRBJ2-7 many TRBD1 TRBV5-1 TGCGCCAGCAGCTCTACAGGGGGGATTGCCTACGAGCAGTACTTC CASSSTGGIAYEQYF
TRBJ2-1 many TRBD2 TRBV12-3/TRBV12-4 TGTGCCAGCAGCCGCACTCCGGGACTAGCGGGGGGTAGCTCCTACAATGAGCAGTTCTTC CASSRTPGLAGGSSYNEQFF
TRBJ1-1 - - TRBV29-1 TGCAGCGTTGTCCCTCGGACAGAGAACACTGAAGCTTTCTTT CSVVPRTENTEAFF
TRBJ2-7 many - TRBV12-3/TRBV12-4 TGTGCCAGCAGTTTCGCTGGCGAGCAGTACTTC CASSFAGEQYF